A selection of T cell receptor beta chains follows, all from one sample in a study of blood T cells in healthy people across ages. Using its own MiXCR run on the 5' RACE reads, TCRdb lists one record per CDR3 protein. The top ten hold approximately 13% of the sample, which has roughly 680,000 distinct CDR3 sequences, more than 45% seen once. The sample comprised blood. The receptors come from a woman older than 75 in good health. The CDR3 runs from the conserved cysteine through the conserved F or W. Fields, in order: V gene, D gene, clone size, J gene, CDR3 protein, CDR3 DNA. A D gene is named only where the DNA matches it firmly. Size values are once, few and many counts, or a class for expanded clones, and some rows have none.

TRBV18	.	many	TRBJ2-7	CASSPASMTVYEQYF	TGTGCCAGCTCACCAGCATCCATGACCGTTTACGAGCAGTACTTC
TRBV6-4	TRBD2	many	TRBJ2-1	CASSGRRGVYNEQFF	TGTGCCAGCAGTGGACGGCGGGGGGTGTACAATGAGCAGTTCTTC
TRBV20-1	.	.	TRBJ2-1	CSARGRGRGPMGEQFF	TGCAGTGCTAGAGGGCGAGGGCGGGGACCCATGGGGGAGCAGTTCTTC
TRBV4-2	TRBD1	.	TRBJ2-5	CASSQDQGTGGERQYF	TGTGCCAGCAGCCAAGATCAAGGGACAGGGGGCGAGAGGCAGTACTTC
TRBV7-2	.	.	TRBJ2-1	CASSSLRTGVVAGAYNEQFF	TGTGCCAGCAGCTCCCTGCGGACAGGGGTCGTAGCGGGGGCGTACAATGAGCAGTTCTTC
TRBV29-1	.	many	TRBJ2-5	CSVVRETQYF	TGCAGCGTCGTGAGGGAGACCCAGTACTTC
TRBV6-1	.	many	TRBJ1-1	CASQEVVESEAFF	TGTGCCAGCCAGGAAGTGGTCGAGTCTGAAGCTTTCTTT
TRBV20-1	TRBD2	.	TRBJ2-3	CSATRLAGGNTDTQYF	TGCAGTGCTACCCGACTAGCGGGGGGCAACACAGATACGCAGTATTTT
TRBV12-3/TRBV12-4	.	.	TRBJ1-2	CASSQANYDYTF	TGTGCCAGCAGTCAGGCGAACTATGACTACACCTTC
TRBV5-1	TRBD2	.	TRBJ2-3	CASSLAGRGGSTDTQYF	TGCGCCAGCAGCTTGGCTGGGCGGGGGGGCAGCACAGATACGCAGTATTTT
TRBV4-1	.	.	TRBJ1-4	CASSQVGSGVGEKLFF	TGCGCCAGCAGCCAAGTGGGATCAGGGGTCGGAGAAAAACTGTTTTTT
TRBV6-5	.	few	TRBJ1-2	CASSSHPGGHGYGYTF	TGTGCCAGCAGTTCCCACCCCGGGGGACATGGCTATGGCTACACCTTC
TRBV20-1	TRBD2	many	TRBJ2-1	CSAITSGWNNEQFF	TGCAGTGCTATCACTAGCGGGTGGAACAATGAGCAGTTCTTC